Listed here are 8 T cell receptor beta chains from one sample, sequenced in a study of beta chain features in type 1 diabetes. Isolated RNA was reverse transcribed in full, so expressed TCRB transcripts were sequenced. Produced via immunoSEQ multiplex PCR; TCRdb's table is partial and in-frame only. Found here are about 160,000 clones, 8.1% of them singletons; the top ten hold 0.65%. The material sequenced was central memory CD4+ T cells from blood. These receptor sequences come from a young man in good health.

The rearrangement joins TRBV7-2 to TRBJ1-5; 9 nucleotides match TRBD1. The ends lost 2 bases at V and 6 bases at J; junction bases unmatched: 5. There are 15 residues in the CDR3. CDR1 is SGHTA and CDR2 is FQGNSA in the germline V gene. The CDR3: CASSLQQGAAQPQHF. DNA for the CDR3: TGTGCCAGCAGCTTACAACAGGGGGCTGCTCAGCCCCAGCATTTT.

The chain employs TRBV28 and TRBJ2-1; TRBD2 matches 8 bases. V trimming: 5 bases; J trimming: 5 bases; junction bases outside the gene matches: 5. Germline lookup yields CDR1 MDHEN and CDR2 SYDVKM. The CDR3 contains 14 residues. DNA of the CDR3: TGTGCCAGCAGTGAGACTAGCGCCCACAATGAGCAGTTCTTC. It encodes CASSETSAHNEQFF. The full variable domain, completed using reference TRBV28 and TRBJ2-1, is DVKVTQSSRYLVKRTGEKVFLECVQDMDHENMFWYRQDPGLGLRLIYFSYDVKMKEKGDIPEGYSVSREKKERFSLILESASTNQTSMYLCASSETSAHNEQFFGPGTRLTVL.

The rearrangement joins TRBV19 to TRBJ2-3; 8 nucleotides align to TRBD1. The germline V gene encodes CDR1 LNHDA and CDR2 SQIVND (reference sequence). The CDR3 is made up of 16 amino acids. The V and J ends lost 5 bases and 3 bases, in that order; junction bases with no gene match: 10. The CDR3 spells CASSPGGLAGTDTQYF. The CDR3 bases are TGTGCCAGTAGTCCAGGGGGCTTAGCAGGTACAGATACGCAGTATTTT.

This sequence joins TRBV5-1 and TRBJ2-3; D is perhaps TRBD2 (6 bases). V was pared by 2 bases and J by 1 base, with 8 bases between. The CDR3 has 14 amino acids. Germline CDR1 is SGHRS and CDR2 is YFSETQ. The CDR3 nucleotides read TGCGCCAGCAGCTTCGGGGAGGGCACAGATACGCAGTATTTT. Translating gives CASSFGEGTDTQYF.

V gene TRBV5-6 combines with J gene TRBJ1-2; D not certain. Per germline, CDR1 SGHDT and CDR2 YYEEEE. The V end lost 4 bases, the J end lost 3 bases, and 7 bases lay between the germline ends. The CDR3 has 12 amino acids. The chain's CDR3 is CASSKTDYGYTF. The CDR3 DNA reads as TGTGCCAGCAGCAAGACTGACTATGGCTACACCTTC.

The V and J genes are TRBV6-1 and TRBJ2-1; D not certain. The germline CDR1 and CDR2 sequences are MNHNS and SASEGT. The CDR3 has 15 amino acids. The germline V and J ends were trimmed by 6 bases and 0 bases, with 12 bases remaining between them. Here the CDR3 DNA reads TGTGCCAGCAGGCTAGACCCGAGCTCCTACAATGAGCAGTTCTTC. This gives the protein CASRLDPSSYNEQFF.

V and J are TRBV15 and TRBJ2-5, with a possible D match to TRBD1 (6 bases). Looked up from germline, CDR1 is LNHNV and CDR2 is YYDKDF (reference sequence). The CDR3 is made up of 14 amino acids. Trimming shortened V by 5 bases and J by 0 bases, and 10 bases separated the two germline ends. In DNA, the CDR3 is TGTGCCACCAGCGCTGGACAGTACCAAGAGACCCAGTACTTC. Its translation is CATSAGQYQETQYF. Drawing the rest from reference TRBV15 and TRBJ2-5, the complete variable domain is DAMVIQNPRYQVTQFGKPVTLSCSQTLNHNVMYWYQQKSSQAPKLLFHYYDKDFNNEADTPDNFQSRRPNTSFCFLDIRSPGLGDTAMYLCATSAGQYQETQYFGPGTRLLVL.

Only a few counts were recorded for this clone. This sequence joins TRBV5-5 and TRBJ2-4, with TRBD2 as a possible D gene (5 bases). The CDR3 loop spans 15 amino acids. The V gene lost 4 bases and the J gene lost 6 bases, with 17 bases spanning the gap. Germline loops: CDR1 SGHKS, CDR2 YYEKEE (reference sequence). The CDR3 nucleotides read TGTGCCAGCAGCCGGGAACCCCCTCGGGGAAACATTCAGTACTTC. Amino acids: CASSREPPRGNIQYF.